This T cell receptor beta chain stems from a study of T-cell reconstitution after alpha-beta-depleted transplantation in children (dated by TCRdb to the mid-2010s). Regarding the research as a whole: T-cell immune reconstitution after TCRalphabeta/CD19-depleted allogeneic hematopoietic cell transplantation in children was quantitatively tracked in the study by means of TCR repertoire profiling.

The germline V gene (reference sequence) provides CDR1 SGHKS and CDR2 YYEKEE. The CDR3 holds 16 amino acids from the cysteine to the phenylalanine. The DNA shown is the 48-base CDR3, in frame from base 1. V sheds 2 bases and J sheds 5 bases, leaving 19 bases between their ends. This clonotype was detected ten times or more. The specificity of this receptor is unknown. Within one base of it there is no much larger clone, and no base qualities were kept. The method behind the library was PCR. Instrument on record: Illumina HiSeq 2500. TCR library preparation used molecular barcoding, with unique molecular identifiers applied to normalize quantification of the TCRbeta repertoire. The raw public reads went through TCRdb reprocessing: fastp at Q25, MiXCR clone calling, in-frame beta chains kept. Every entry covers one CDR3 protein and lists the most common genes and DNA from its rows. For this sample the table gives more than 200,000 distinct CDR3 sequences, of which approximately 9.9% were detected only once. The ten biggest clones cover approximately 4.7% of the sample.

Rearrangement joined TRBV5-5 to TRBJ2-5; a weak D assignment points to TRBD2 (6 bases agree). This clonotype was sampled from a human donor who donated a stem cell graft to a child with SCID. The sequencing used PBMCs from the stem cell graft donor, collected from the stem cell graft. The CDR3 in this case is CASSFRDLGAGETQYF. The DNA is TGTGCCAGCAGCTTCCGGGACCTAGGGGCGGGGGAGACCCAGTACTTC.